This T cell receptor beta chain was sequenced in a study of T cells in localized non-small cell lung cancer. Findings of the study overall: A raised T cell density in blood coincided with lengthier overall survival. The greatest T cell clonality was found in uninvolved adjacent lung (higher than in tumor). Sequencing was restricted to one tumor region; therefore, heterogeneity remains possible.

A word on this clone: What it recognizes is unknown.

Per germline, CDR1 MGHDK and CDR2 SYGVNS. Trimming took 2 bases from V and 5 from J; bases not matched to a gene: 8. The CDR3 has 15 amino acids. Produced via immunoSEQ multiplex PCR; TCRdb's table is partial and in-frame only. This table has tens of thousands of clones, approximately 90% appearing once. The input for sequencing was peripheral blood, taken before any cancer treatment. V is TRBV25-1 and J is TRBJ1-1, with 7 bases lining up with TRBD1. The receptor was derived from a man between 40 and 70 years old with stage I squamous cell lung carcinoma. The chain's CDR3 is CASSERGQGRTEAFF. DNA for the CDR3: TGTGCCAGCAGTGAAAGGGGGCAGGGCAGAACTGAAGCTTTCTTT.